These 12 T cell receptor beta chains originate from one sample sequenced in a study of blood T cells in healthy people across ages (dated by TCRdb to between 2015 and 2017). Library generation was performed with 5' RACE. TCRdb records Illumina HiSeq 2500 as the sequencer. The second PCR ran for roughly 7 to 11 cycles and used a J-beta primer mix along with a sample-barcoded 5' primer. TCRdb applied fastp at Q25 and MiXCR to the public reads, then kept only in-frame beta chains. Records with the same CDR3 protein are collapsed into one entry carrying the most frequent genes and DNA. The sample data list 750,000 to 950,000 distinct CDR3 sequences, and roughly 50% of these were observed just once. The ten largest clones represent around 40% of the sample. The sample consisted of blood. Receptors originate from a man aged 80 or over in good health.

This chain uses TRBV7-2 with TRBJ2-5; 10 bases line up with TRBD1. The V gene's germline CDR1 is SGHTA and CDR2 FQGNSA. V was clipped by 5 bases and J by 5 bases; unmatched bases: 8. The CDR3 sequence is 15 residues long. The CDR3 sequence: CASSNRGTGDETQYF. The CDR3 DNA reads TGTGCCAGCAGCAACCGCGGGACAGGGGACGAGACCCAGTACTTC.

The rearrangement uses TRBV18 and TRBJ2-5; possibly TRBD1 or TRBD2 for D (5 bases each). The end of the DNA aligns better with TRBJ2-7, so the J call may be wrong. Germline-derived CDR1 and CDR2 are KGHSH and LQKENI. This CDR3 region has 16 residues. The CDR3 sequence is CASSPSGAWPPYEQYF. In DNA, the CDR3 is TGTGCCAGCTCACCATCCGGGGCATGGCCTCCATACGAGCAGTACTTC.

This clonotype has only a few counts. This chain uses TRBV5-1 with TRBJ1-1, with 7 positions matching TRBD1. Trimming removed 6 bases from V and 6 bases from J; junction bases left unmatched: 8. This CDR3 is built from 13 residues. Germline V gives CDR1 SGHRS, CDR2 YFSETQ. For the CDR3, the DNA is TGCGCCAGCACCAGACAGGGCGACTCTGAAGCTTTCTTT. It yields the protein CASTRQGDSEAFF.

A single count supports this clonotype. The CDR3 loop reads CASSQEAGYNEQYF. In DNA form, the CDR3 reads TGCGCCAGCAGCCAGGAAGCGGGCTACAATGAGCAGTACTTC. This chain joins TRBV4-1 and TRBJ2-1, with D possibly TRBD2 on 6 matching bases. The J call may be in error: the DNA end matches TRBJ2-7 better. The CDR3 loop spans 14 amino acids. Germline lookup yields CDR1 MGHRA and CDR2 YSYEKL.

In its sample, this clonotype was seen a few times. The chain links TRBV4-2 to TRBJ2-3; TRBD2 agrees at 8 bases. The CDR3 sequence is 16 residues long. J lost 2 bases, V lost 1 base, and 5 bases had no gene match. Germline lookup yields CDR1 LGHNA and CDR2 YNFKEQ. The CDR3 reads CASSQVTSGPTDTQYF. CDR3 bases: TGTGCCAGCAGCCAAGTCACTAGCGGCCCCACAGATACGCAGTATTTT.

The J gene is TRBJ2-1, the V gene TRBV15, with 9 nucleotides matching TRBD1. This CDR3 has 16 residues. The junction had 6 bases not matched to a gene; V was cut back by 1 base and J by 5 bases. CDR1 and CDR2 (germline): LNHNV, YYDKDF (reference sequence). The chain's CDR3 is CATSRGDREVNNEQFF. The CDR3, as DNA: TGTGCCACCAGCAGAGGGGACAGGGAGGTGAACAATGAGCAGTTCTTC.

The chain employs TRBV15 and TRBJ2-1; 9 bases line up with TRBD1. The length of the CDR3 is 15 residues. Unmatched junction bases numbered 8, after V lost 6 bases and J lost 5 bases. The germline V gene encodes CDR1 LNHNV and CDR2 YYDKDF (reference sequence). Here the CDR3 reads CATSHRDRANNEQFF. In nucleotides, the CDR3 is TGTGCCACCAGTCACCGGGACAGGGCGAACAATGAGCAGTTCTTC.

V and J are TRBV20-1 and TRBJ2-1, with 9 bases identical to TRBD2. Germline lookup yields CDR1 DFQATT and CDR2 SNEGSKA (reference sequence). There are 15 residues in the CDR3. Trimming at V came to 5 bases and at J to 7 bases, leaving 12 bases not matched to a gene. The CDR3 region is CSAVDSGSRTNEQFF. For the CDR3, the DNA is TGCAGTGCTGTAGATAGCGGGAGTAGGACGAATGAGCAGTTCTTC.

The chain recombines TRBV29-1 with TRBJ1-5; 7 bases match TRBD1. This CDR3 region has 12 residues. From germline, CDR1 is SQVTM and CDR2 ANQGSEA. With V trimmed by 4 bases and J by 6 bases, 3 bases remained unmatched. In DNA, the CDR3 is TGCAGCGTTGCAGGGGGTGGTCAGCCCCAGCATTTT. Translation: CSVAGGGQPQHF.

Worth noting for this clonotype: Mismatch with germline at one junction end may stem from a read error. The V and J genes are TRBV24-1 and TRBJ2-7, with D hard to call. The J call is doubtful: the DNA matches TRBJ2-5 better. CDR1 is KGHDR and CDR2 is SFDVKD in the germline V gene. The CDR3 has 12 residues. The CDR3 is CAASDPVGTQYF. CDR3 DNA sequence: TGTGCCGCCAGTGACCCGGTAGGGACCCAGTACTTC.

The chain combines TRBV7-9 with TRBJ1-2; D remains ambiguous. This CDR3 contains 17 residues. CDR1 and CDR2 from the germline V gene are SEHNR and FQNEAQ (reference sequence). The V end lost 3 bases, the J end lost 3 bases, and 20 bases lay between the germline ends. CDR3: CASSFRAWASLDYGYTF. DNA of the CDR3: TGTGCCAGCAGCTTTCGAGCGTGGGCCAGCCTAGACTATGGCTACACCTTC.

V gene TRBV28 combines with J gene TRBJ1-2; weak D call: TRBD1 (5 bases). Germline V gives CDR1 MDHEN, CDR2 SYDVKM. Trimming shortened V by 10 bases and J by 4 bases, and 16 bases separated the two germline ends. The CDR3 loop spans 13 amino acids. The CDR3 bases are TGTGCCACCTCCACGGGAGGGGTCTATGGCTACACCTTC. Amino acids: CATSTGGVYGYTF.